Listed below are T cell receptor beta chains from one sample, sequenced in a study of CD8+ T cells in alopecia areata. Data came from immunoSEQ multiplex PCR; TCRdb stores just in-frame clones and leaves some out. The sample yields roughly 200,000 clones, around 56% seen once. Sequenced material: CD4+ T cells sorted from blood, taken at week 4, from a patient treated with tofacitinib. The receptor set was obtained from a human donor with alopecia areata. CDR3s include the opening cysteine and the closing phenylalanine or tryptophan. D genes are given only for firm matches. Clone size is shown for a subset of rows, as once, few, many or a class of expanded clone.

J: TRBJ2-1
D: TRBD2
size: -
V: TRBV4-1
DNA: TGCGCCAGCAGCCAACCTCGGGGGGGACACCATGAGCAGTTCTTC
CDR3: CASSQPRGGHHEQFF

J: TRBJ1-6
D: -
size: -
V: TRBV30
DNA: TGTGCCCTCTCTCGGGACATAAGAAGCTCACCCCTCCACTTT
CDR3: CALSRDIRSSPLHF

J: TRBJ2-7
D: TRBD1
size: few
V: TRBV28
DNA: TGTGCCAGCGTGAGGACAGGGGGTTACGAGCAGTACTTC
CDR3: CASVRTGGYEQYF

J: TRBJ2-2
D: -
size: -
V: TRBV27
DNA: TGTGCCAGCGGCTCGTGGGGCACAGGGAACACCGGGGAGCTGTTTTTT
CDR3: CASGSWGTGNTGELFF

J: TRBJ2-5
D: -
size: few
V: TRBV20-1
DNA: TGCAGTGCTCGGAAAGAGACCCAGTACTTC
CDR3: CSARKETQYF

J: TRBJ1-1
D: TRBD1
size: -
V: TRBV6-5
DNA: TGTGCCAGCAGTTATCACACAGGGGTAGCTTTCTTT
CDR3: CASSYHTGVAFF

J: TRBJ2-6
D: -
size: -
V: TRBV29-1
DNA: TGCAGCGCCCCTCAGGGCACGAGGTTCATTCCTGGGGCCAACGTCCTGACTTTC
CDR3: CSAPQGTRFIPGANVLTF

J: TRBJ1-6
D: -
size: -
V: TRBV5-1
DNA: TGCGCCAGCAGCTTGAGGACCGGAGATAATTCACCCCTCCACTTT
CDR3: CASSLRTGDNSPLHF

J: TRBJ2-7
D: -
size: once
V: TRBV6-5
DNA: TGTGCCAGCAGTAGGGCAGGTGAGCAGTACTTC
CDR3: CASSRAGEQYF

J: TRBJ1-1
D: TRBD1
size: -
V: TRBV30
DNA: TGTGCCTGGGATCCCGGACAGGGACACACTGAAGCTTTCTTT
CDR3: CAWDPGQGHTEAFF

J: TRBJ2-7
D: TRBD1
size: -
V: TRBV29-1
DNA: TGCAGCGTACCGGACAGGGGCGGCTACGAGCAGTACTTC
CDR3: CSVPDRGGYEQYF

J: TRBJ2-6
D: -
size: -
V: TRBV30
DNA: TGTGCCTGGGAGGTCTCTGGGGCCAACGTCCTGACTTTC
CDR3: CAWEVSGANVLTF

J: TRBJ1-1
D: -
size: -
V: TRBV4-1
DNA: TGCGCCAGCAGCCAAATGGCGGGGCAAGCTTTCTTT
CDR3: CASSQMAGQAFF

J: TRBJ2-5
D: -
size: -
V: TRBV4-3
DNA: TGCGCCAGCAGCCAAGATTGGGGGGTTGCACAAGAGGCCCAGTACTTC
CDR3: CASSQDWGVAQEAQYF

J: TRBJ1-6
D: -
size: -
V: TRBV13
DNA: TGTGCCAGGACAGATTCACCCCTCCACTTT
CDR3: CARTDSPLHF

J: TRBJ2-2
D: TRBD1
size: few
V: TRBV4-3
DNA: TGCGCCAGCAGCCAGCAGCCGGGACAGGGGGCGAACACCGGGGAGCTGTTTTTT
CDR3: CASSQQPGQGANTGELFF

J: TRBJ2-1
D: -
size: -
V: TRBV11-3
DNA: TGTGCCAGCAGCTCCCCTACCTACAATGAGCAGTTCTTC
CDR3: CASSSPTYNEQFF